The clone carrying this TCR beta chain has just a few counts. Its antigen remains unidentified. TCRdb itself ran the 5' RACE reads through MiXCR, one entry per CDR3 protein. The repertoire consists of 400,000 to 500,000 distinct CDR3 sequences, with roughly 18% occurring once and the leading ten covering approximately 21%. This specimen comes from a study of T-cell memory formation after mild COVID-19. Study information: TCR clusters largely stayed donor specific.

Study-level findings and limits: Largely, contracting CD4+ clones fell within CM and EM, and contracting CD8+ clones within EMRA. Unconfirmed was the SARS-CoV-2 specificity of second-wave clones that peaked on day 37.

CDR1 is SQVTM and CDR2 is ANQGSEA in the germline V gene. With 1 base removed from V and 1 base from J, the gap between germline ends came to 11 bases. There are 14 residues in the CDR3. This chain uses TRBV29-1 with TRBJ2-7; D call uncertain. Specimen: PBMCs or a T cell subset sorted from them (not recorded which). This TCR came from a man aged 18-30 years who had mild COVID-19 (a few samples of this study predate the infection). Cell type and time point are not known. DNA for the CDR3: TGCAGCGTTGAAGCGGTCGGCGGTTCCTACGAGCAGTACTTC. It codes for CSVEAVGGSYEQYF.